This TCR beta chain was captured in a study of early T cells in non-severe SARS-CoV-2 infection. Germline V gene sequence: CDR1 SGHRS, CDR2 YFSETQ. The CDR3 contains 14 residues. V was clipped by 4 bases and J by 1 base, with 11 bases between them. Unique molecular identifiers were attached to individual cDNA molecules. Via MiXCR, TCRdb re-called the 5' RACE reads, giving one row per CDR3 protein. The repertoire holds tens of thousands of distinct CDR3 sequences, with 10% as singletons. The receptor's source is an adult who was a healthcare worker with PCR-confirmed SARS-CoV-2 infection or an uninfected control (not recorded which). The chain combines TRBV5-1 with TRBJ2-5; D gene uncertain. Sequencing was carried out using whole blood. CDR3 nucleotides: TGCGCCAGCAGCGAACCGGGCTCCCAAGAGACCCAGTACTTC. Its protein is CASSEPGSQETQYF.